Listed below are T cell receptor beta chains from one sample, sequenced in a study of shared clonotypes between healthy human individuals. Produced via immunoSEQ multiplex PCR; TCRdb's table is partial and in-frame only. Seen here are 2,500,000 or so clones, around 90% observed once, and the top ten hold about 0.13%. Specimen: naive CD4+ T cells sorted from blood. The source is a man aged 18 to 30 in good health. CDR3s include the opening cysteine and the closing phenylalanine or tryptophan. A D gene is named only where the DNA matches it firmly. Size is stated for part of the rows, as once, few or many counts, or as a class when the clone is expanded.

j_call d_call v_call clone_size cdr3_nt cdr3_aa
TRBJ1-1 - TRBV2 few TGTGCCAGCAGTGGACAGAACACTGAAGCTTTCTTT CASSGQNTEAFF
TRBJ2-7 TRBD1 TRBV28 - TGTGCCAGCAGTCCTTCCGGACAGGGGGCCTACGAGCAGTACTTC CASSPSGQGAYEQYF
TRBJ2-2 TRBD2 TRBV6-5 - TGTGCCAGCAGTTACGCGGGCGGGGGGCCTTCCAGGGAGCTGTTTTTT CASSYAGGGPSRELFF
TRBJ1-1 - TRBV7-6 - TGTGCCAGCAGCTTGGGACGGAGGACTGAAGCTTTCTTT CASSLGRRTEAFF
TRBJ1-4 - TRBV30 - TGTGCCTGGAGTATCCCCCGTCTGGGGAAGGAGAATGAAAAACTGTTTTTT CAWSIPRLGKENEKLFF
TRBJ1-6 - TRBV14 - TGTGCCAGCAGCCTACAGGGCACGTCGTATAATTCACCCCTCCACTTT CASSLQGTSYNSPLHF
TRBJ2-7 TRBD2 TRBV7-2 - TGTGCCAGCAGCTTAAATAGCGGGATCGGTCCCGGGCAGTACTTC CASSLNSGIGPGQYF
TRBJ1-5 - TRBV30 - TGTGCCTGGAGTACACAGTTGGAAGCCCAGCATTTT CAWSTQLEAQHF
TRBJ2-2 TRBD2 TRBV2 once TGTGCCAGCAGTCGGGAACAGGGGGATAGGACTAGCGGGCTGTTTTTT CASSREQGDRTSGLFF
TRBJ2-7 - TRBV7-9 - TGTGCCAGCAGCTTTAACGGGCCTTACGAGCAGTACTTC CASSFNGPYEQYF
TRBJ1-5 - TRBV6-1 - TGTGCCAGCAGTGAAGCCGGGGGGTTAGGCAATCAGCCCCAGCATTTT CASSEAGGLGNQPQHF
TRBJ1-5 - TRBV29-1 - TGCAGCGTTGTTGGGGGGGACGTCGGCAATCAGCCCCAGCATTTT CSVVGGDVGNQPQHF
TRBJ1-1 - TRBV27 once TGTGCCAGCAGTTCTGAAGGACATAGAAGGACTGAAGCTTTCTTT CASSSEGHRRTEAFF
TRBJ1-1 - TRBV7-9 - TGTGCCAGCAGCTTAGGGGGCGAAGGCACTGAAGCTTTCTTT CASSLGGEGTEAFF
TRBJ2-3 TRBD1 TRBV5-5 - TGTGCCAGCAGCTCCCAAGGGGACAGGGGAACGGATACGCAGTATTTT CASSSQGDRGTDTQYF
TRBJ2-7 TRBD1 TRBV28 - TGTGCCAGCAGTTTAGGGGACAGACCCTACGAGCAGTACTTC CASSLGDRPYEQYF
TRBJ2-7 TRBD1 TRBV18 - TGTGCCAGCTCACCGGGACAGGGGCTGACCTACGAGCAGTACTTC CASSPGQGLTYEQYF
TRBJ2-7 - TRBV28 - TGTGCCAGCAGTTTCAGCGGGTGGGATCGCTACGAGCAGTACTTC CASSFSGWDRYEQYF
TRBJ1-1 - TRBV6-1 - TGTGCCAGCAGTGAAGGGGGGGCCGACCGAGATGCTTTCTTT CASSEGGADRDAFF
TRBJ2-7 - TRBV28 - TGTGCCAGCAGTTTAATGGGGCTACCCTACGAGCAGTACTTC CASSLMGLPYEQYF
TRBJ2-3 - TRBV25-1 - TGTGCCAGCAGTGTCACCAGCACAGATACGCAGTATTTT CASSVTSTDTQYF
TRBJ1-2 TRBD1 TRBV5-4 - TGTGCCAGCAGCGCACCGGGACAGGGGAATGGTGGCTACACCTTC CASSAPGQGNGGYTF
TRBJ2-1 - TRBV6-6 - TGTGCCAGCAGTTTTCGGAGGGCCGTTTACAATGAGCAGTTCTTC CASSFRRAVYNEQFF
TRBJ1-1 - TRBV18 once TGTGCCAGCTCACCACCGGGGTCCCTGGTGGTTGGGACTGAAGCTTTCTTT CASSPPGSLVVGTEAFF
TRBJ2-3 - TRBV11-2 - TGTGCCAGCAGCTTTCAGGGCACAGATACGCAGTATTTT CASSFQGTDTQYF
TRBJ2-7 - TRBV11-2 - TGTGCCAGCAGCTTATCTCGGTCCCCAAGCTCCTACGAGCAGTACTTC CASSLSRSPSSYEQYF
TRBJ2-5 TRBD1 TRBV5-6 - TGTGCCAGCAGCTTTCTGGACAGGGACCTAGAGACCCAGTACTTC CASSFLDRDLETQYF